This entry is about one TCR beta chain. What it recognizes is unknown. The authors ran the assay at deep level. Clones were read by immunoSEQ multiplex PCR, and TCRdb kept only the in-frame ones, dropping some. The sample lists roughly 510,000 clones; about 75% were seen once. This specimen comes from a study of shared clonotypes between healthy human individuals. General study findings and limits: Sequencing depth was predicted to influence how clonotypes are shared among donors.

Those who donated, Caucasian adults without exception, all lived in Nashville, Tennessee. Genomic DNA came from 100 million or so PBMCs in unsorted samples. Trimming at V came to 6 bases and at J to 0 bases, leaving 18 bases not matched to a gene. The CDR3 runs to 21 residues. Per germline, CDR1 LNHDA and CDR2 SQIVND (reference sequence). The chain joins TRBV19 to TRBJ2-6; 9 nucleotides match TRBD1. This sequence was found in a woman aged 40 to 55 in good health. Some clones in this sample may be carry-over from other donors' samples. Specimen: PBMCs. The CDR3 DNA is TGTGCCAGTAGCCCGACAGGGGGTTCTTCTCTACCGAGCTCTGGGGCCAACGTCCTGACTTTC. Translation: CASSPTGGSSLPSSGANVLTF. The full variable domain, in which reference TRBV19 and TRBJ2-6 provide the parts outside the CDR3, is DGGITQSPKYLFRKEGQNVTLSCEQNLNHDAMYWYRQDPGQGLRLIYYSQIVNDFQKGDIAEGYSVSREKKESFPLTVTSAQKNPTAFYLCASSPTGGSSLPSSGANVLTFGAGSRLTVL.